This entry features one TCR beta chain sequence. Antigen: not known. Blood samples were obtained at baseline, cycle 4 day 1, and cycle 7 day 1. The data belong to a study of OX40 agonist ivuxolimab in advanced cancers. At the level of the study: Patients received intravenous ivuxolimab every 2 weeks at 0.01 to 10 mg/kg.

Clones were sequenced by immunoSEQ multiplex PCR, and TCRdb holds only the in-frame ones, with some missing. The top ten hold less than 5% of the sample, which has around 40,000 clones, 80% seen once. General study results and limits: Low normalized clonal expansion also occurred in some nonresponding patients.

The origin of this receptor is an adult with an advanced solid tumor such as melanoma, head and neck, liver or kidney cancer. The sequencing here drew on CD4+ or CD8+ T cells sorted from blood, taken in a trial of the OX40 agonist ivuxolimab.

CDR3 amino acids: CASSNRGTKLPEQYF. In DNA, the CDR3 is TGTGCCAGCAGTAACCGGGGGACCAAGCTCCCCGAGCAGTACTTC. V usage is TRBV6-5 and J usage is TRBJ2-7; TRBD2 might be the D (6 bases). Germline CDR1 is MNHEY and CDR2 is SVGAGI. CDR3 length: 15 residues. V lost 5 bases and J lost 6, with 20 bases in between.